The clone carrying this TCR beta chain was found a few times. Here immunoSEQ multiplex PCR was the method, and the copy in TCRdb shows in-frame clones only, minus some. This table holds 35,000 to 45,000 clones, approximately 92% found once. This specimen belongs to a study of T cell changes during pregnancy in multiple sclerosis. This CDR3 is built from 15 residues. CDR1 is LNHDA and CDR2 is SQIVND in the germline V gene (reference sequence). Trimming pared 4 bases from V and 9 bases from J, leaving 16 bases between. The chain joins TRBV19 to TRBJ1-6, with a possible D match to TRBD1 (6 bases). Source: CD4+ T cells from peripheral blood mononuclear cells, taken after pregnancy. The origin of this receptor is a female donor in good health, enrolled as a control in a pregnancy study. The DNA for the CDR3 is TGTGCCAGTAGTACCCCGGACAGACTTGTTTCACCCCTCCACTTT. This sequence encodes CASSTPDRLVSPLHF.